This T cell receptor beta chain is from a study of OX40 agonist ivuxolimab in advanced cancers. General study points: CD4+ and CD8+ blood T cells expanded clonally by week 6 at 0.1 to 3.0 mg/kg.

Concerning this clone: The antigen remains undetermined.

This table comes from immunoSEQ multiplex PCR, and its TCRdb copy is limited to in-frame clones, with some not included. The sample contains some 80,000 clones, about four fifths of which appear only once. The CDR3 spans 15 residues. Trimming shortened V by 6 bases and J by 3 bases, and 15 bases separated the two germline ends. Germline V gene sequence: CDR1 SNHLY, CDR2 FYNNEI. This chain joins TRBV2 and TRBJ2-1; D call uncertain. The source material was CD4+ or CD8+ T cells sorted from blood, sampled in a trial of the OX40 agonist ivuxolimab. The origin of this receptor is an adult with an advanced solid tumor such as melanoma, head and neck, liver or kidney cancer. The CDR3 DNA reads as TGTGCCAGCAGGACCGGGTCCAGCATCTACAATGAGCAGTTCTTC. This translates into CASRTGSSIYNEQFF.